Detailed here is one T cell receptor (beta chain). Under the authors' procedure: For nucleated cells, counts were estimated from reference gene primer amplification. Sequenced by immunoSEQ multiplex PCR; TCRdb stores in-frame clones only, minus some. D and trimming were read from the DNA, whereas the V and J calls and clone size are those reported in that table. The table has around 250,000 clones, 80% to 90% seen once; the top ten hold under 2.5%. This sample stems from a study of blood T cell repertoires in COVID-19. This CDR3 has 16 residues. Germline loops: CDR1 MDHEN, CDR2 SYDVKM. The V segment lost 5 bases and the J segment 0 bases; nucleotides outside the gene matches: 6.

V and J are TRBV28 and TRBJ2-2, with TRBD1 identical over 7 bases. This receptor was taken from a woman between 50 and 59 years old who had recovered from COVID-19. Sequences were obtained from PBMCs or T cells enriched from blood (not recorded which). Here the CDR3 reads CASSRHRGTNTGELFF. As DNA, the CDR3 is TGTGCCAGCAGTCGCCACAGGGGCACGAACACCGGGGAGCTGTTTTTT. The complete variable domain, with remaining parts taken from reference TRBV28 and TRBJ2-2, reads DVKVTQSSRYLVKRTGEKVFLECVQDMDHENMFWYRQDPGLGLRLIYFSYDVKMKEKGDIPEGYSVSREKKERFSLILESASTNQTSMYLCASSRHRGTNTGELFFGEGSRLTVL.